One and the same sample provided the 30 T cell receptor beta chains below, sequenced in a study of Graves' ophthalmopathy and Graves' hyperthyroidism. Investigators amplified TCR beta CDR3 regions from RNA transcripts. RT-PCR with HTBI primers came first, then second-round multiplex PCR. One entry per CDR3 protein, called by TCRdb with MiXCR from the multiplex PCR reads. The sample lists around 340,000 distinct CDR3 sequences, about a sixth occurring once. Specimen: peripheral blood. These receptors were collected from an adult man with Graves' ophthalmopathy.

In this sample, this clonotype turned up many times. The chain couples TRBV30 to TRBJ2-7, with unresolved D. The germline V gene encodes CDR1 GTSNPN and CDR2 SVGIG (reference sequence). The ends were cut back, 2 bases at V and 2 bases at J, with 10 bases in the middle. The CDR3 loop spans 13 amino acids. The CDR3 sequence: CAWSISIAYEQYF. As DNA, the CDR3 is TGTGCCTGGAGTATCTCAATTGCCTACGAGCAGTACTTC.

The CDR3 spells CSAGAGGSNTEAFF. CDR3 bases: TGCAGTGCGGGAGCAGGGGGATCGAACACTGAAGCTTTCTTT. V is TRBV20-1 and J is TRBJ1-1; 7 bases agree with TRBD1. This CDR3 contains 14 residues. Germline CDR1 is DFQATT and CDR2 is SNEGSKA (reference sequence). Losses at the gene ends were 6 bases for V and 1 base for J; bases not matched to a gene: 8.

This clonotype has ten or more counts. The chain couples TRBV6-2 or TRBV6-3 to TRBJ2-7; TRBD1 agrees at 11 bases. V lost 5 bases and J lost 4; bases outside the gene matches: 7. The V gene's germline CDR1 is MNHEY and CDR2 SVGEGT. The CDR3 consists of 15 residues. This CDR3 reads CASSGPRDRGYEQYF. The CDR3 nucleotides are TGTGCCAGCAGTGGTCCTCGGGACAGGGGGTACGAGCAGTACTTC.

The chain combines TRBV28 with TRBJ1-2; no clear D. The CDR3 covers 13 residues. Germline V gives CDR1 MDHEN, CDR2 SYDVKM. V was pared by 6 bases and J by 1 base, with 9 bases between. This chain's CDR3 is CASRVGGNYGYTF. As DNA, the CDR3 is TGTGCCAGCAGGGTAGGAGGTAACTATGGCTACACCTTC.

This clonotype was counted at least ten times. The chain uses TRBV5-1 and TRBJ1-1; D unclear. CDR1 and CDR2 from the germline V gene are SGHRS and YFSETQ. The length of the CDR3 is 15 residues. Trimming removed 0 bases from V and 0 bases from J, with 9 bases in between. The CDR3 loop is CASSLEVGMNTEAFF. The DNA of the CDR3 is TGCGCCAGCAGCTTGGAGGTGGGGATGAACACTGAAGCTTTCTTT.

The table lists this clonotype with many counts. The chain carries TRBV29-1 and TRBJ1-1; possibly TRBD1 for D (5 bases). The germline gives CDR1 SQVTM, CDR2 ANQGSEA. V shed 7 bases and J shed 1 base, with 10 bases lying between them. The CDR3 extends over 12 amino acids. The CDR3 DNA sequence: TGCAGCGCCGTCGACAGGAACACTGAAGCTTTCTTT. This encodes CSAVDRNTEAFF.

This clonotype was counted at least ten times. V gene TRBV6-5 combines with J gene TRBJ2-2; TRBD1 might be the D (6 bases). The V end lost 2 bases, the J end lost 0 bases, and 13 bases lay between the germline ends. Per the germline V gene, CDR1 is MNHEY and CDR2 is SVGAGI. The CDR3 runs to 17 residues. This CDR3 is CASSYPRTAPNTGELFF. Here the CDR3 DNA reads TGTGCCAGCAGTTACCCTAGGACAGCCCCGAACACCGGGGAGCTGTTTTTT.

This clonotype was found a few times. V usage is TRBV6-2 or TRBV6-3 and J usage is TRBJ2-7; a possible D gene is TRBD2 (5 bases). Between the trimmed V and J ends, which lost 6 bases and 3 bases, there was a span of 15 bases. This CDR3 has 14 amino acids. The germline CDR1 and CDR2 sequences are MNHEY and SVGEGT. The CDR3 coding sequence is TGTGCCAGCAGCGAGAGGCTAGGAGGCTACGAGCAGTACTTC. It codes for CASSERLGGYEQYF.

This clonotype was recorded many times. V is TRBV28 and J is TRBJ1-5; weak D call: TRBD1 (5 bases). Germline CDR1 and CDR2: MDHEN and SYDVKM. CDR3 length equals 15 residues. The V end lost 2 bases, the J end lost 7 bases, and 15 bases lay between the germline ends. Written as DNA, the CDR3 is TGTGCCAGCAGTTTAGGGGGTTCGAGGGTCCAGCCCCAGCATTTT. It is translated as CASSLGGSRVQPQHF.

Only a few counts were recorded for this clonotype. The CDR3 sequence: CATSDLPGTEAFF. CDR3 nucleotides: TGTGCCACCAGTGATTTACCGGGAACTGAAGCTTTCTTT. This chain uses TRBV24-1 with TRBJ1-1; D is ambiguous. The CDR3 runs to 13 residues. V gave up 1 base and J gave up 5 bases, with 7 bases separating them. Germline V CDR1 and CDR2: KGHDR, SFDVKD.

This clonotype was recorded at least ten times. The genes are TRBV6-1 and TRBJ1-1; no firm D call. With 3 bases removed from V and 10 bases from J, the gap between germline ends came to 12 bases. The germline V gene encodes CDR1 MNHNS and CDR2 SASEGT. There are 12 residues in the CDR3. The CDR3 DNA is TGTGCCAGCAGTGACACAAACGCTAGAGCTTTCTTT. This gives the protein CASSDTNARAFF.

The sample holds many counts of this clonotype. The chain couples TRBV27 to TRBJ1-1, with unresolved D. V lost 5 bases and J 0 bases, leaving 10 bases between the germline ends. CDR3 length equals 14 residues. Per the germline V gene, CDR1 is MNHEY and CDR2 is SMNVEV (reference sequence). The CDR3 coding sequence is TGTGCCAGCAGTCCCCGGGCTATGAACACTGAAGCTTTCTTT. Protein product: CASSPRAMNTEAFF.

This clonotype was detected many times. This sequence joins TRBV12-3 or TRBV12-4 and TRBJ2-5; D is possibly TRBD1 or TRBD2 (7 bases each). V lost 8 bases, J lost 4 bases, and 14 bases lay in between. The length of the CDR3 is 13 residues. The CDR3 spells CASATGEGETQYF. DNA for the CDR3: TGTGCCAGCGCAACAGGGGAGGGAGAGACCCAGTACTTC.

This clonotype was detected many times. V and J are TRBV18 and TRBJ2-7, with 9 bases that match TRBD1. Germline V lookup: CDR1 KGHSH, CDR2 LQKENI. The CDR3 contains 14 residues. After removal of 3 bases from V and 6 bases from J, the junction contained 6 bases not matched to a gene. The CDR3 region has the DNA TGTGCCAGCTCACCCGCCCGGACAGGGGCCGAGCAGTACTTC. Protein: CASSPARTGAEQYF.

There are many counts of this clonotype. J is TRBJ2-7 and V is TRBV20-1, with 10 bases fitting TRBD2. Germline V lookup: CDR1 DFQATT, CDR2 SNEGSKA (reference sequence). The J segment lost 5 bases and the V segment lost 5 bases, leaving 9 bases of the junction unmatched. CDR3 length equals 14 residues. The CDR3 sequence: CSAPKREGVHEQYF. The CDR3 coding sequence is TGCAGTGCTCCTAAGCGGGAGGGCGTCCACGAGCAGTACTTC.

This clonotype was detected ten times or more. The gene calls are TRBV12-3 or TRBV12-4 and TRBJ1-5, with D maybe TRBD1 (5 bases). V lost 5 bases and J 4 bases, leaving 12 bases between the germline ends. This CDR3 contains 14 residues. The CDR3 reads CASSLTGPNQPQHF. The CDR3 nucleotides read TGTGCCAGCAGTCTCACAGGCCCGAATCAGCCCCAGCATTTT.

The sample holds many counts of this clonotype. This chain links TRBV12-3 or TRBV12-4 with TRBJ1-1, with 9 bases fitting TRBD1. Trimming at V came to 2 bases and at J to 7 bases, leaving 8 bases not matched to a gene. The CDR3 is 15 amino acids. In nucleotides, the CDR3 is TGTGCCAGCAGTTTACCGGGACAGGGAGTTTATGAAGCTTTCTTT. It translates to CASSLPGQGVYEAFF.

Only a few counts were recorded for this clonotype. The junction and the germline gene differ at one end; a read error may be behind it. This chain uses TRBV5-1 with TRBJ2-7; the match to TRBD2 covers 7 bases. Germline-derived CDR1 and CDR2 are SGHRS and YFSETQ. This CDR3 spans 14 amino acids. The CDR3 DNA sequence: TGCGCCAGCAGCTCTATCGGGGGGATCAACGAGCAGTCCTTC. Protein: CASSSIGGINEQSF.

Ten or more counts support this clonotype. This chain uses TRBV5-6 with TRBJ1-1; D call uncertain. The germline V gene encodes CDR1 SGHDT and CDR2 YYEEEE. V was cut by 1 base and J by 4 bases, with 17 bases left in between. CDR3 size: 16 residues. This chain's CDR3 is CASSLMVPPEATEAFF. The CDR3 DNA follows: TGTGCCAGCAGCTTGATGGTCCCGCCGGAGGCCACTGAAGCTTTCTTT.

At least ten counts were recorded for this clonotype. The V and J genes are TRBV3-1 and TRBJ1-2; D remains ambiguous. V was clipped by 3 bases and J by 2 bases, with 4 bases between them. Germline CDR1 is LGHDT and CDR2 is YNNKEL (reference sequence). The CDR3 is made up of 12 amino acids. The CDR3 sequence is CASSHGNYGYTF. The DNA for the CDR3 is TGTGCCAGCAGCCACGGGAACTATGGCTACACCTTC.

The chain recombines TRBV28 with TRBJ1-5; perhaps TRBD1 as D (5 bases). The CDR3 has 11 residues. Trimming removed 7 bases at V and 9 bases at J, with 10 bases between. Germline V lookup: CDR1 MDHEN, CDR2 SYDVKM. The CDR3 nucleotides read TGTGCCAGCACCGTCGGGGGGCCCCAGCATTTT. Protein: CASTVGGPQHF.

A note on this clonotype: Being one base from a much bigger clone, this may be a read error. The chain joins TRBV2 to TRBJ2-3; D ambiguous. Per the germline V gene, CDR1 is SNHLY and CDR2 is FYNNEI. V lost 5 bases and J lost 4, with 7 bases in between. This CDR3 contains 12 residues. In nucleotides, the CDR3 is TGTGCCAGCAGTAACGAGTCAGATACGCAGTATTTT. This translates into CASSNESDTQYF.

This clonotype was seen at least ten times. The rearrangement links TRBV19 to TRBJ1-5; no clear D gene. The CDR3 is 15 amino acids. In germline, CDR1 is LNHDA, CDR2 SQIVND (reference sequence). Trimming shortened V by 4 bases and J by 6 bases, and 16 bases separated the two germline ends. In DNA form, the CDR3 reads TGTGCCAGTAGTAACAGAGCCCATTTGGGTCAGCCCCAGCATTTT. It translates to CASSNRAHLGQPQHF.

This clonotype was recorded at least ten times. This rearrangement joins TRBV19 to TRBJ1-2; the D is unclear. This CDR3 is 13 amino acids long. Germline lookup yields CDR1 LNHDA and CDR2 SQIVND (reference sequence). Trimming pared 4 bases from V and 2 bases from J, leaving 8 bases between. The CDR3 DNA follows: TGTGCCAGTAGTACCCGGATGAACTATGGCTACACCTTC. Its translation: CASSTRMNYGYTF. Drawing the rest from reference TRBV19 and TRBJ1-2, the complete variable domain is DGGITQSPKYLFRKEGQNVTLSCEQNLNHDAMYWYRQDPGQGLRLIYYSQIVNDFQKGDIAEGYSVSREKKESFPLTVTSAQKNPTAFYLCASSTRMNYGYTFGSGTRLTVV.

A few counts support this clonotype. The CDR3 here is CASTTTGLGGSYEQYF. The CDR3 DNA is TGTGCCAGCACCACCACAGGACTAGGGGGCTCCTACGAGCAGTACTTC. This chain connects TRBV28 to TRBJ2-7; D is possibly TRBD2 (7 bases). Germline-derived CDR1 and CDR2 are MDHEN and SYDVKM. The CDR3 has 16 amino acids. The ends were cut back, 7 bases at V and 0 bases at J, with 19 bases in the middle.

This clonotype showed up many times. V and J are TRBV27 and TRBJ2-5; no clear D gene. This CDR3 is built from 14 residues. Germline V gene sequence: CDR1 MNHEY, CDR2 SMNVEV (reference sequence). V was pared by 1 base and J by 4 bases, with 10 bases between. Here the CDR3 reads CASSLLSRAETQYF. The CDR3, as DNA: TGTGCCAGCAGTTTATTATCCCGAGCAGAGACCCAGTACTTC.

This clonotype came up many times. CDR3 sequence reads: CASSFPRQGVQETQYF. Written as DNA, the CDR3 is TGTGCCAGCAGCTTTCCGAGACAGGGGGTACAAGAGACCCAGTACTTC. This rearrangement joins TRBV7-6 to TRBJ2-5, with 9 bases lining up with TRBD1. V was clipped by 3 bases and J by 2 bases; unmatched bases: 7. The germline V gene encodes CDR1 SGHVS and CDR2 FNYEAQ. This CDR3 has 16 residues.

With regard to this clonotype: One junction end does not reproduce the germline sequence, and a read error may be involved. The chain recombines TRBV12-3 or TRBV12-4 with TRBJ1-2; D possibly corresponds to TRBD1 (5 bases). The CDR3 consists of 14 residues. The chain's CDR3 is CASSFIGDYYGYSF. CDR3 DNA sequence: TGTGCCAGCAGTTTCATAGGGGACTACTATGGCTATAGCTTC.

This clonotype was counted ten times or more. CDR3 DNA: TGCAGTGCTAGACCCAGGACGGGAAAAGGCTACGAGCAGTACTTC. This sequence encodes CSARPRTGKGYEQYF. The rearrangement links TRBV20-1 to TRBJ2-7; weak D call: TRBD2 (5 bases). The CDR3 has 15 residues. Germline V gene lookup returns CDR1 DFQATT and CDR2 SNEGSKA (reference sequence). The V gene lost 2 bases and the J gene lost 3 bases, with 17 bases spanning the gap.

This clonotype was seen at least ten times. This sequence joins TRBV2 and TRBJ2-7; D gene unclear. The CDR3 extends over 14 amino acids. The germline CDR1 and CDR2 sequences are SNHLY and FYNNEI. Between the trimmed V and J ends, which lost 3 bases and 2 bases, there was a span of 11 bases. The CDR3 loop is CASSDSPNTYEQYF. The CDR3 nucleotides read TGTGCCAGCAGTGATAGTCCGAATACCTACGAGCAGTACTTC.